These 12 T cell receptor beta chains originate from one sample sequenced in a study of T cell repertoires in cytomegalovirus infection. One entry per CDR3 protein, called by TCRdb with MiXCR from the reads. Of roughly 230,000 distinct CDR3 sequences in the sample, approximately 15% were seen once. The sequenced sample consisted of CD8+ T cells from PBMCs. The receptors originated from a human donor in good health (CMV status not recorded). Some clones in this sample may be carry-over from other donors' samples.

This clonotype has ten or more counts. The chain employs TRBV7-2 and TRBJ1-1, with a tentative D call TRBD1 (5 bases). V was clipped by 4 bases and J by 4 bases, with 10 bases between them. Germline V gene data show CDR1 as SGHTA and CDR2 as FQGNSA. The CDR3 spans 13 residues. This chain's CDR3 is CASSSRQITEAFF. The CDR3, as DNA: TGTGCCAGCAGCTCAAGACAGATCACTGAAGCTTTCTTT.

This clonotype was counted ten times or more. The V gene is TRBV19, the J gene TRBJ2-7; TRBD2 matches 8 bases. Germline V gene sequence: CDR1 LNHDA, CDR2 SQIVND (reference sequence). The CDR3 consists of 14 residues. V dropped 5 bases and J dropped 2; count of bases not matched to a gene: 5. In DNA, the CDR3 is TGTGCCAGTAGTCCTGGACTAGCCGCCTACGAGCAGTACTTC. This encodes CASSPGLAAYEQYF.

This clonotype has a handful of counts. The CDR3 reads CSVKSGTNQPQHF. In DNA, the CDR3 is TGCAGCGTCAAATCCGGGACGAATCAGCCCCAGCATTTT. The chain is built from TRBV29-1 and TRBJ1-5; tentative D call: TRBD1 (5 bases). Germline CDR1 SQVTM, CDR2 ANQGSEA. V gave up 6 bases and J gave up 4 bases, with 13 bases separating them. The CDR3 extends over 13 amino acids.

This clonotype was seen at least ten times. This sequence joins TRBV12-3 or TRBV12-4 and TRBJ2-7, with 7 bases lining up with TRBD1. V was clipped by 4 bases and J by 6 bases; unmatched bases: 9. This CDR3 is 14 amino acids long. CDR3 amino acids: CASSSLGQDLEQYF. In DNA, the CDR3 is TGTGCCAGCAGTTCCCTAGGACAGGATCTCGAGCAGTACTTC.

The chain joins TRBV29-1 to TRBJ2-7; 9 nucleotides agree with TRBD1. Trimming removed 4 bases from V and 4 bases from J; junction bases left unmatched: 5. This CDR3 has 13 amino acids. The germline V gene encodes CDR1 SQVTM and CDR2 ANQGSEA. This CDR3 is CSVVGTGTYEQYF. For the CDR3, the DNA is TGCAGCGTTGTTGGGACAGGGACTTACGAGCAGTACTTC.

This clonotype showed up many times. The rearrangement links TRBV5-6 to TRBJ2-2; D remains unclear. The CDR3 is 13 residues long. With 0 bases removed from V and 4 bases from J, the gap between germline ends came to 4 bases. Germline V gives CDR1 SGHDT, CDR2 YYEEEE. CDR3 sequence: CASSLVGTGELFF. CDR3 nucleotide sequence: TGTGCCAGCAGCTTGGTTGGCACCGGGGAGCTGTTTTTT.

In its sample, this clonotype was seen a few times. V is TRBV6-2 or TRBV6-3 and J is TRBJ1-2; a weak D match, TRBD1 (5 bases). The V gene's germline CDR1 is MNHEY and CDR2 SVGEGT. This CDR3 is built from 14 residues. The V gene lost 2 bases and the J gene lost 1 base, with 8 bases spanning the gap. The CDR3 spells CASSYDSNNYGYTF. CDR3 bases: TGTGCCAGCAGTTACGACAGTAATAACTATGGCTACACCTTC.

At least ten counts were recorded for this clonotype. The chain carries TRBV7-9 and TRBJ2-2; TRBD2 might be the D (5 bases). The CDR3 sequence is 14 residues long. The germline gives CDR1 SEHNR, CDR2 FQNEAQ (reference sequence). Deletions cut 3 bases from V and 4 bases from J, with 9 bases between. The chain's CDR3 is CASSFSSATGELFF. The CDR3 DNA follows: TGTGCCAGCAGCTTCAGTAGCGCCACCGGGGAGCTGTTTTTT.

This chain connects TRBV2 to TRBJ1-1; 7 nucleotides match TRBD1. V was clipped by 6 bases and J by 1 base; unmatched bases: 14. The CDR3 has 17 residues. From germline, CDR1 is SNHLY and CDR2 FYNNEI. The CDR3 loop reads CASRGFPSDRENTEAFF. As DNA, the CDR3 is TGTGCCAGCAGAGGGTTCCCGTCAGACAGGGAGAACACTGAAGCTTTCTTT.

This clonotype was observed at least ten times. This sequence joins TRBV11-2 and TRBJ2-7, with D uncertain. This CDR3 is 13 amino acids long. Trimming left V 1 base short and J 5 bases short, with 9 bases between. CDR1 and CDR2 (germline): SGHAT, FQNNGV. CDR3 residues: CASSLGGFDEQYF. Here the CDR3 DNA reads TGTGCCAGCAGCTTAGGTGGGTTCGACGAGCAGTACTTC.

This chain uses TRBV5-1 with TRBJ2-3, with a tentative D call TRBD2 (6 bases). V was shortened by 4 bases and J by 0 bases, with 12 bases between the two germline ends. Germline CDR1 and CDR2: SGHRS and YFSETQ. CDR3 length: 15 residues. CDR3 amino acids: CASSPGLASTDTQYF. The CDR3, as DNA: TGCGCCAGCAGCCCGGGACTCGCTAGCACAGATACGCAGTATTTT.

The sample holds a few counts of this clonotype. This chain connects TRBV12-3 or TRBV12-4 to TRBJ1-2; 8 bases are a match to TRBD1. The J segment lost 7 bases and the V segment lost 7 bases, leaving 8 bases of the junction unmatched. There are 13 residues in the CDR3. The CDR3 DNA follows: TGTGCCAGCAAGCCAGGGGGCGCGAGTGGCTACACCTTC. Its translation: CASKPGGASGYTF.